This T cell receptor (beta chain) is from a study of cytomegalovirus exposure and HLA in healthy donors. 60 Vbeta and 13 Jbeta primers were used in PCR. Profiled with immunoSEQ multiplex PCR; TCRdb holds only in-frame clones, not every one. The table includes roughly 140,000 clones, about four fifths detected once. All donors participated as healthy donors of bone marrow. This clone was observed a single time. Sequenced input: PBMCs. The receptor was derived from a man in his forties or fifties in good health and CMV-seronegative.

The CDR3, as DNA: TGCGCCAGCAGCAGGGGACAGGGGGCCTCGAACACTGAAGCTTTCTTT. It specifies CASSRGQGASNTEAFF. V is TRBV5-1 and J is TRBJ1-1; TRBD1 matches at 12 bases. V shed 4 bases and J 1 base; nucleotides not matched to a gene: 5. Germline V gene data show CDR1 as SGHRS and CDR2 as YFSETQ. This CDR3 spans 16 amino acids. The whole variable domain, filled in from reference TRBV5-1 and TRBJ1-1, reads KAGVTQTPRYLIKTRGQQVTLSCSPISGHRSVSWYQQTPGQGLQFLFEYFSETQRNKGNFPGRFSGRQFSNSRSEMNVSTLELGDSALYLCASSRGQGASNTEAFFGQGTRLTVV.